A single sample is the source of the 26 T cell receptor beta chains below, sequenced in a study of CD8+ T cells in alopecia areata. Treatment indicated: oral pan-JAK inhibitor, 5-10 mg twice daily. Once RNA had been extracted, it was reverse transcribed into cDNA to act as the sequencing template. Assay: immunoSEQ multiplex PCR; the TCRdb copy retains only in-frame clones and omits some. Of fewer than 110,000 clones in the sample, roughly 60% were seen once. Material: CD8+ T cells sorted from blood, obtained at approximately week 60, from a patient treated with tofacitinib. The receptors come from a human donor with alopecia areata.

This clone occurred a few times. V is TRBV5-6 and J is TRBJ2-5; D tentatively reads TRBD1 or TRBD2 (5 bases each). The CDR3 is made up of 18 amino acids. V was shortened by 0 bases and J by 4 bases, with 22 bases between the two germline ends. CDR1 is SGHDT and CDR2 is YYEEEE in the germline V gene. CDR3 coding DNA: TGTGCCAGCAGCTTGGCCCGAGAGGGGTACGGATTCGGAGAGACCCAGTACTTC. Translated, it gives CASSLAREGYGFGETQYF.

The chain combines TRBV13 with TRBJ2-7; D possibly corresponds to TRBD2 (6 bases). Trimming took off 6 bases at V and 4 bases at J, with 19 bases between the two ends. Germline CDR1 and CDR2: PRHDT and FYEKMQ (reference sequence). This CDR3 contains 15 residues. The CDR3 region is CASRPSWRGAYEQYF. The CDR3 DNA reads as TGTGCCAGCAGGCCATCGTGGCGCGGGGCGTACGAGCAGTACTTC.

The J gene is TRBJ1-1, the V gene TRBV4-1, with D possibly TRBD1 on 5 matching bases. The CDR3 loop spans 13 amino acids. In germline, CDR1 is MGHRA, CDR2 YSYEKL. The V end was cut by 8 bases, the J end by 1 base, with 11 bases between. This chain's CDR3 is CASSPGGNTEAFF. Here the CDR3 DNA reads TGCGCCAGCTCCCCCGGGGGGAACACTGAAGCTTTCTTT.

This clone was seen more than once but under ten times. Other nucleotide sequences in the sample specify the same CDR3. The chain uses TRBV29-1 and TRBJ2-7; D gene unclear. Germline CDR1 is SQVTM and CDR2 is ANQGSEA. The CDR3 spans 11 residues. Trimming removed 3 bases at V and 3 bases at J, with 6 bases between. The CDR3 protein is CSVDSGYEQYF. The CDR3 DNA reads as TGCAGCGTTGACTCGGGCTACGAGCAGTACTTC.

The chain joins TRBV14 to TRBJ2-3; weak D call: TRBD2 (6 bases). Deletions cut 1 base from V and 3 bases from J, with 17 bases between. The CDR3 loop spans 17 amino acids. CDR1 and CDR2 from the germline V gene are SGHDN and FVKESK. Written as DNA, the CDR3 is TGTGCCAGCAGCCAAGCCCGGCGGGGTTTTGGGACAGATACGCAGTATTTT. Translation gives CASSQARRGFGTDTQYF.

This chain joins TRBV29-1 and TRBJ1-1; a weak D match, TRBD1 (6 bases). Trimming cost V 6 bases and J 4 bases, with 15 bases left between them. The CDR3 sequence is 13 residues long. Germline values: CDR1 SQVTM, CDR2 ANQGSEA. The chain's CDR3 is CSVRTGLSTEAFF. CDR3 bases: TGCAGCGTGCGTACAGGGTTGAGCACTGAAGCTTTCTTT.

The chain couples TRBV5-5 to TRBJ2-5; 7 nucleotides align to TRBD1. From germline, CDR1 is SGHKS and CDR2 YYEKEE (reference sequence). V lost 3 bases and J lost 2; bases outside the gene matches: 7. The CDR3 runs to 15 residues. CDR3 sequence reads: CASSSLGQRQETQYF. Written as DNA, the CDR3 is TGTGCCAGCAGCTCGCTGGGACAGCGTCAAGAGACCCAGTACTTC. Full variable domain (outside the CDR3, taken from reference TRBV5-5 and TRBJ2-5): DAGVTQSPTHLIKTRGQQVTLRCSPISGHKSVSWYQQVLGQGPQFIFQYYEKEERGRGNFPDRFSARQFPNYSSELNVNALLLGDSALYLCASSSLGQRQETQYFGPGTRLLVL.

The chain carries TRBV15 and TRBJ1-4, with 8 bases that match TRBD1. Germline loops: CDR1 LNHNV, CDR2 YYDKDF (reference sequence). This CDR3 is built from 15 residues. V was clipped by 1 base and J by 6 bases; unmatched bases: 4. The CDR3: CATSRVGQGDEKLFF. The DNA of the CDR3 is TGTGCCACCAGCAGAGTCGGACAGGGTGATGAAAAACTGTTTTTT.

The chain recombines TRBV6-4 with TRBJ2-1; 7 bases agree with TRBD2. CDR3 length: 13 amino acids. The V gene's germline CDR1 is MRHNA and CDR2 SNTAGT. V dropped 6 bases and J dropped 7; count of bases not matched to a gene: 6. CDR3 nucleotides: TGTGCCAGCAGGGGGGGGGAGGCGAATGAGCAGTTCTTC. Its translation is CASRGGEANEQFF.

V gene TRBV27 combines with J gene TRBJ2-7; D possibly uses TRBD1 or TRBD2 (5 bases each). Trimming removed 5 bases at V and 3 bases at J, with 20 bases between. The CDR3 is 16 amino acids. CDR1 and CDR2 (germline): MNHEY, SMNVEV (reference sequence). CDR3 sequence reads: CASSPVRPGTFYEQYF. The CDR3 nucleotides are TGTGCCAGCAGTCCCGTTAGGCCAGGGACCTTCTACGAGCAGTACTTC.

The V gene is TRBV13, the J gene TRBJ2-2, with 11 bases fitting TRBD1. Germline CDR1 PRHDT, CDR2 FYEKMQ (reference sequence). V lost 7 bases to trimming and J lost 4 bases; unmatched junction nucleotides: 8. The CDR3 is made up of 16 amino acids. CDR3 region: CASTHGQGARTGELFF. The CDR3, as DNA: TGTGCCAGCACCCACGGACAGGGGGCGCGCACCGGGGAGCTGTTTTTT.

The CDR3, as DNA: TGCAGCGTTGCGACAGTCCGGAGGGCAGATACGCAGTATTTT. It codes for CSVATVRRADTQYF. V usage is TRBV29-1 and J usage is TRBJ2-3; possibly TRBD2 for D (6 bases). Trimming took off 4 bases at V and 4 bases at J, with 15 bases between the two ends. CDR3 length: 14 residues. In germline, CDR1 is SQVTM, CDR2 ANQGSEA.

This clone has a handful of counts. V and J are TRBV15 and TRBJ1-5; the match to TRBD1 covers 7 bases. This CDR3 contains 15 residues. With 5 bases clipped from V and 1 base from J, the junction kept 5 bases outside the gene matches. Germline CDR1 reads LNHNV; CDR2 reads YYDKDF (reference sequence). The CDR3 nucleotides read TGTGCCACCAGCGGAAGACAGGGAAGCAATCAGCCCCAGCATTTT. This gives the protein CATSGRQGSNQPQHF.

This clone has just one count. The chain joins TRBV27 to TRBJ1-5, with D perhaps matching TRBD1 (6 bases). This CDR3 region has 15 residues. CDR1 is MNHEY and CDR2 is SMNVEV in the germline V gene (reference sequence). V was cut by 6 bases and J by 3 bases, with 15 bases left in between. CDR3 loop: CASSSLTGANQPQHF. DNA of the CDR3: TGTGCCAGCAGCTCCCTAACGGGGGCCAATCAGCCCCAGCATTTT.

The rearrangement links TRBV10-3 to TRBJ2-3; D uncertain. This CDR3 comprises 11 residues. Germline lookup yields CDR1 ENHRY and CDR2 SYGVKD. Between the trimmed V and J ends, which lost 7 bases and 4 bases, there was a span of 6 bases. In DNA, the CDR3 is TGTGCCATCATACCGGCAGATACGCAGTATTTT. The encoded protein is CAIIPADTQYF.

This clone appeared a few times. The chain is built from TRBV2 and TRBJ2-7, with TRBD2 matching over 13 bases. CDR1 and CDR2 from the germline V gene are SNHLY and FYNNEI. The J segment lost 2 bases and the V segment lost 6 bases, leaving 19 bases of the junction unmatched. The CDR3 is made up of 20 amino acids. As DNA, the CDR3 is TGTGCCAGCAGGAAGGGGTGGGACACCGGGACTAGCGGGGCCACCTACGAGCAGTACTTC. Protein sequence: CASRKGWDTGTSGATYEQYF.

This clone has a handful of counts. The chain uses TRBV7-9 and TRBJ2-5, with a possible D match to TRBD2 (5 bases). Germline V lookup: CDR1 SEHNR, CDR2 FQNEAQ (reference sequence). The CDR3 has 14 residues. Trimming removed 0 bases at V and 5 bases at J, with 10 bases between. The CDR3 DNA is TGTGCCAGCAGCTTAGCGCCTGAGGGCGAGACCCAGTACTTC. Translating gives CASSLAPEGETQYF. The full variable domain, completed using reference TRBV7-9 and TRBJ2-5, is DTGVSQNPRHKITKRGQNVTFRCDPISEHNRLYWYRQTLGQGPEFLTYFQNEAQLEKSRLLSDRFSAERPKGSFSTLEIQRTEQGDSAMYLCASSLAPEGETQYFGPGTRLLVL.

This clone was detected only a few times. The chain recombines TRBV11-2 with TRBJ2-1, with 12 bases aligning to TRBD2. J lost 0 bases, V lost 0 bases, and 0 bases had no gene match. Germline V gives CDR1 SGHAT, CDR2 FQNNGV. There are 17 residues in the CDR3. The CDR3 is CASSLELAGGSYNEQFF. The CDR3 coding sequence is TGTGCCAGCAGCTTAGAACTAGCGGGGGGCTCCTACAATGAGCAGTTCTTC.

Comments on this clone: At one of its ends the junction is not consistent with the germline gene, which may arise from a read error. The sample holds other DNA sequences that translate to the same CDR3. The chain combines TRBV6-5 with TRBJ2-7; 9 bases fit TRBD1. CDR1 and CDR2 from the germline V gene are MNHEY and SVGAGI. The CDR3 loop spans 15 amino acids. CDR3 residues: CASSYGTGKNYEQYF. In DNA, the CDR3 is TGTGCGAGCAGTTACGGGACAGGGAAAAACTACGAGCAGTACTTC.

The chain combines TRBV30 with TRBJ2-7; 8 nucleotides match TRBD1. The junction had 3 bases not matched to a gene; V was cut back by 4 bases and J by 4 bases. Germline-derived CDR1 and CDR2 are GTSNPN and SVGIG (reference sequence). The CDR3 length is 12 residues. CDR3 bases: TGTGCCTGGAAGAGGACAGGGTACGAGCAGTACTTC. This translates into CAWKRTGYEQYF.

The DNA of the CDR3 is TGTGCCAGCAGATTCCGCGGGAACACTGAAGCTTTCTTT. Translated: CASRFRGNTEAFF. The rearrangement links TRBV2 to TRBJ1-1; unclear D gene. The CDR3 runs to 13 residues. Deletions cut 6 bases from V and 1 base from J, with 9 bases between. In germline, CDR1 is SNHLY, CDR2 FYNNEI.

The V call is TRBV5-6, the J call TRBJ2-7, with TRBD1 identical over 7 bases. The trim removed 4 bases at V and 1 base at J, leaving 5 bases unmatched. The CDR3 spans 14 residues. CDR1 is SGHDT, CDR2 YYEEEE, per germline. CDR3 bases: TGTGCCAGCAGCCCAAGGACAGGTTCCTACGAGCAGTACTTC. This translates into CASSPRTGSYEQYF.

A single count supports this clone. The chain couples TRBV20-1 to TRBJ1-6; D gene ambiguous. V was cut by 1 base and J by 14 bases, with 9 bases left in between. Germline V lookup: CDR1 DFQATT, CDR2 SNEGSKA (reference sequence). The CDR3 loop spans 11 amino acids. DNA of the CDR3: TGCAGTGCTAGAGTACCAGAGGCCCTCCACTTT. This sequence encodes CSARVPEALHF.

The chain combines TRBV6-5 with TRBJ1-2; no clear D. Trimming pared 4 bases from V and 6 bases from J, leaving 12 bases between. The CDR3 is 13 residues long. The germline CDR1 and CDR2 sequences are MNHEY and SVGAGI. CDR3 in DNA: TGTGCCAGCAGTTTATCCGGGGTCCATGGCTACACCTTC. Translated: CASSLSGVHGYTF.

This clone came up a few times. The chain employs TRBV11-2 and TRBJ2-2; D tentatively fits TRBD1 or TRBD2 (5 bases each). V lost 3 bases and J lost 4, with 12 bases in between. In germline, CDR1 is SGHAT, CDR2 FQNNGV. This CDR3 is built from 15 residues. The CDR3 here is CASSFLGTGTGELFF. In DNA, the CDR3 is TGTGCCAGCAGCTTTCTAGGGACGGGCACCGGGGAGCTGTTTTTT.

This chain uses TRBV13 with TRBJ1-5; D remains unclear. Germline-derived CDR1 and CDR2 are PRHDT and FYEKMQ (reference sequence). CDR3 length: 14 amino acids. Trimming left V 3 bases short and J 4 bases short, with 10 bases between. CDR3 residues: CASSFGVPNQPQHF. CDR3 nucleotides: TGTGCCAGCAGCTTCGGGGTCCCTAATCAGCCCCAGCATTTT.